The 3 T cell receptor beta chains below come from one sample, sequenced in a study of T cell changes during pregnancy in multiple sclerosis. The data were produced by immunoSEQ multiplex PCR, yet TCRdb's version contains in-frame clones alone and is incomplete. Here the sample spans roughly 61,000 clones, 85% to 95% being singletons. The sample consisted of peripheral blood, taken after pregnancy. These receptors all come from a female donor with multiple sclerosis, enrolled in a pregnancy study.

This chain uses TRBV9 with TRBJ1-5, with D uncertain. The CDR3 contains 15 residues. Germline V CDR1 and CDR2: SGDLS, YYNGEE. Trimming cost V 0 bases and J 1 base, with 8 bases left between them. The CDR3 DNA follows: TGTGCCAGCAGCGTAGCGGGGTTAAGCAATCAGCCCCAGCATTTT. Residues: CASSVAGLSNQPQHF. The full variable domain, in which reference TRBV9 and TRBJ1-5 provide the parts outside the CDR3, is DSGVTQTPKHLITATGQRVTLRCSPRSGDLSVYWYQQSLDQGLQFLIQYYNGEERAKGNILERFSAQQFPDLHSELNLSSLELGDSALYFCASSVAGLSNQPQHFGDGTRLSIL.

This clone has just a few counts. The chain links TRBV5-1 to TRBJ2-3, with 7 bases matching TRBD1. CDR1 and CDR2 from the germline V gene are SGHRS and YFSETQ. This CDR3 region has 15 residues. V was pared by 2 bases and J by 0 bases, with 3 bases of the junction left unmatched. Here the CDR3 reads CASSFGQVSTDTQYF. CDR3 nucleotides: TGCGCCAGCAGCTTTGGACAGGTTAGCACAGATACGCAGTATTTT.

The genes are TRBV30 and TRBJ2-1, with D hard to call. There are 13 residues in the CDR3. V was pared by 0 bases and J by 5 bases, with 8 bases between. Germline values: CDR1 GTSNPN, CDR2 SVGIG (reference sequence). The CDR3 sequence is CAWSVLNNNEQFF. CDR3 DNA sequence: TGTGCCTGGAGTGTACTCAATAACAATGAGCAGTTCTTC. Combining the CDR3 with reference TRBV30 and TRBJ2-1 gives the whole variable domain SQTIHQWPATLVQPVGSPLSLECTVEGTSNPNLYWYRQAAGRGLQLLFYSVGIGQISSEVPQNLSASRPQDRQFILSSKKLLLSDSGFYLCAWSVLNNNEQFFGPGTRLTVL.